The 32 T cell receptor beta chains below all came from one sample that was sequenced in a study of T cell changes during pregnancy in multiple sclerosis. Data came from immunoSEQ multiplex PCR; TCRdb stores just in-frame clones and leaves some out. The data show over 55,000 clones, 87% seen once. The sequenced sample consisted of peripheral blood from another person, used as feeder cells. These receptors came from a human donor whose cells served as feeder cells for cultures in a pregnancy study.

The CDR3 nucleotides read TGTGCCTCTGCGACTAGCGGGTTATCCTACAATGAGCAGTTCTTC. Its protein product is CASATSGLSYNEQFF. The chain links TRBV30 to TRBJ2-1; 10 bases are a match to TRBD2. V trimming: 7 bases; J trimming: 1 base; junction bases outside the gene matches: 7. The germline V gene has CDR1 GTSNPN and CDR2 SVGIG (reference sequence). This CDR3 region has 15 residues. Full variable domain (outside the CDR3, taken from reference TRBV30 and TRBJ2-1): SQTIHQWPATLVQPVGSPLSLECTVEGTSNPNLYWYRQAAGRGLQLLFYSVGIGQISSEVPQNLSASRPQDRQFILSSKKLLLSDSGFYLCASATSGLSYNEQFFGPGTRLTVL.

The V call is TRBV30, the J call TRBJ1-2; 7 positions agree with TRBD1. The V gene's germline CDR1 is GTSNPN and CDR2 SVGIG (reference sequence). The CDR3 extends over 15 amino acids. Trimming removed 4 bases from V and 6 bases from J; junction bases left unmatched: 14. In DNA form, the CDR3 reads TGTGCCTGGACCCGACCCGGGACAGAAACAGATGGCTACACCTTC. The encoded protein is CAWTRPGTETDGYTF.

The chain has TRBV7-2 and TRBJ2-7; 7 nucleotides match TRBD2. Germline V gene data show CDR1 as SGHTA and CDR2 as FQGNSA. Unmatched junction bases numbered 10, after V lost 1 base and J lost 4 bases. The CDR3 is 16 amino acids. The CDR3 region is CASSLVGGSGSYEQYF. The CDR3 coding sequence is TGTGCCAGCAGCTTAGTCGGCGGGAGTGGTAGTTACGAGCAGTACTTC.

This clone was seen once. This chain joins TRBV30 and TRBJ2-5, with TRBD2 identical over 11 bases. Germline-derived CDR1 and CDR2 are GTSNPN and SVGIG (reference sequence). The CDR3 is 13 residues long. V trimming: 5 bases; J trimming: 5 bases; junction bases outside the gene matches: 4. The CDR3 nucleotides are TGTGCCTGGGAACTAGCGGGAGTTGAGACCCAGTACTTC. It codes for CAWELAGVETQYF.

The rearrangement uses TRBV5-1 and TRBJ1-6; 9 positions agree with TRBD1. CDR3 length: 16 amino acids. Germline trimming cut 4 bases from V and 8 bases from J; bases unmatched to any gene: 10. CDR1 and CDR2 from the germline V gene are SGHRS and YFSETQ. CDR3 sequence reads: CASSLGQGPSDSPLHF. Here the CDR3 DNA reads TGCGCCAGCAGCCTCGGACAGGGGCCATCGGATTCACCCCTCCACTTT.

The chain combines TRBV19 with TRBJ2-5; D is tentatively TRBD1 or TRBD2 (6 bases each). Germline V gene data show CDR1 as LNHDA and CDR2 as SQIVND (reference sequence). Trimming shortened V by 3 bases and J by 4 bases, and 15 bases separated the two germline ends. This CDR3 is built from 15 residues. CDR3 sequence: CASSMGGRGLETQYF. The CDR3 bases are TGTGCCAGTAGTATGGGGGGCAGGGGTTTAGAGACCCAGTACTTC. Full variable domain (rest looked up from reference TRBV19 and TRBJ2-5): DGGITQSPKYLFRKEGQNVTLSCEQNLNHDAMYWYRQDPGQGLRLIYYSQIVNDFQKGDIAEGYSVSREKKESFPLTVTSAQKNPTAFYLCASSMGGRGLETQYFGPGTRLLVL.

This clone has a single count. V usage is TRBV7-2 and J usage is TRBJ2-7; D is ambiguous. Trimming took off 1 base at V and 2 bases at J, with 12 bases between the two ends. The length of the CDR3 is 15 residues. Germline V gene lookup returns CDR1 SGHTA and CDR2 FQGNSA. This chain's CDR3 is CASSLGPDQTYEQYF. In DNA, the CDR3 is TGTGCCAGCAGCTTAGGACCGGACCAAACCTACGAGCAGTACTTC.

The chain joins TRBV5-1 to TRBJ1-2, with TRBD1 matching 10 bases. V lost 4 bases, J lost 3 bases, and 9 bases stayed unmatched. Germline CDR1 is SGHRS and CDR2 is YFSETQ. The CDR3 has 16 amino acids. The CDR3, as DNA: TGCGCCAGCAGCCAAAAAGGTGGACAGGGGGACTATGGCTACACCTTC. Amino acid sequence: CASSQKGGQGDYGYTF.

The CDR3 coding sequence is TGTGCCAGCAGTGAATTAGGGGACACTGAAGCTTTCTTT. It encodes CASSELGDTEAFF. This chain links TRBV6-1 with TRBJ1-1, with D perhaps matching TRBD1 (5 bases). Germline lookup yields CDR1 MNHNS and CDR2 SASEGT. Trimming cost V 2 bases and J 3 bases, with 7 bases left between them. This CDR3 has 13 amino acids.

CDR3 region: CASGPDSQETQYF. The CDR3 DNA reads TGTGCTAGTGGGCCTGACAGCCAAGAGACCCAGTACTTC. The rearrangement links TRBV12-5 to TRBJ2-5; weak D call: TRBD1 (5 bases). The length of the CDR3 is 13 residues. Trimming left V 6 bases short and J 1 base short, with 9 bases between. CDR1 and CDR2 (germline): LGHNT, FRNRAP.

The J gene is TRBJ2-1, the V gene TRBV7-2, with 7 bases fitting TRBD2. Germline V gene lookup returns CDR1 SGHTA and CDR2 FQGNSA. This CDR3 is built from 16 residues. Trimming cost V 1 base and J 0 bases; bases outside gene matches: 3. This chain's CDR3 is CASSLVTSRSYNEQFF. CDR3 DNA sequence: TGTGCCAGCAGCTTAGTGACTAGCCGCTCCTACAATGAGCAGTTCTTC.

V and J are TRBV29-1 and TRBJ2-2; TRBD2 agrees at 8 bases. Per the germline V gene, CDR1 is SQVTM and CDR2 is ANQGSEA. The V segment lost 2 bases and the J segment 5 bases; nucleotides outside the gene matches: 4. This CDR3 spans 14 amino acids. The CDR3 here is CSVETGGGTGELFF. In nucleotides, the CDR3 is TGCAGCGTTGAAACAGGCGGGGGGACCGGGGAGCTGTTTTTT.

The J gene is TRBJ2-2, the V gene TRBV19, with 7 bases aligning to TRBD1. The CDR3 consists of 16 residues. In germline, CDR1 is LNHDA, CDR2 SQIVND (reference sequence). V lost 3 bases, J lost 4 bases, and 8 bases stayed unmatched. The CDR3 bases are TGTGCCAGTAGTATTTCAAGGGGGCTAAGCACCGGGGAGCTGTTTTTT. It specifies CASSISRGLSTGELFF.

The rearrangement uses TRBV2 and TRBJ2-3, with 8 bases identical to TRBD1. V shed 1 base and J 2 bases; nucleotides not matched to a gene: 5. Germline V gene sequence: CDR1 SNHLY, CDR2 FYNNEI. The CDR3 totals 16 residues. The CDR3 DNA is TGTGCCAGCAGTGAAGGGAGGACAGGGTCCACAGATACGCAGTATTTT. Amino acid sequence: CASSEGRTGSTDTQYF.

This chain links TRBV4-3 with TRBJ1-6; D uncertain. Germline-derived CDR1 and CDR2 are LGHNA and YSLEER. Trimming took off 0 bases at V and 7 bases at J, with 13 bases between the two ends. The CDR3 is 16 amino acids. The CDR3 region is CASSQDRFGRNSPLHF. CDR3 nucleotides: TGCGCCAGCAGCCAAGACCGGTTCGGGAGGAATTCACCCCTCCACTTT.

This chain links TRBV25-1 with TRBJ1-5; weak D call: TRBD1 (6 bases). CDR3 size: 13 residues. Per the germline V gene, CDR1 is MGHDK and CDR2 is SYGVNS. Trimming left V 4 bases short and J 4 bases short, with 8 bases between. The CDR3 loop is CASSATGNQPQHF. The CDR3 nucleotides are TGTGCCAGCAGTGCTACAGGGAATCAGCCCCAGCATTTT.

The rearrangement links TRBV4-1 to TRBJ2-7; 9 nucleotides agree with TRBD2. Germline CDR1 is MGHRA and CDR2 is YSYEKL. Germline trimming cut 0 bases from V and 7 bases from J; bases unmatched to any gene: 16. The CDR3 length is 18 residues. CDR3 sequence reads: CASSQDSVAGAYGWEQYF. DNA of the CDR3: TGCGCCAGCAGCCAAGATTCAGTAGCGGGGGCCTACGGATGGGAGCAGTACTTC.

This clone was seen more than once but under ten times. V usage is TRBV5-1 and J usage is TRBJ2-5, with 9 bases fitting TRBD2. CDR1 is SGHRS, CDR2 YFSETQ, per germline. CDR3 length: 16 residues. V trimming: 0 bases; J trimming: 5 bases; junction bases outside the gene matches: 8. The CDR3 reads CASSLEASGMGETQYF. In nucleotides, the CDR3 is TGCGCCAGCAGCTTGGAGGCTAGCGGGATGGGGGAGACCCAGTACTTC.

The rearrangement uses TRBV5-1 and TRBJ1-3; no reliable D call. V lost 7 bases and J lost 0, with 11 bases in between. This CDR3 contains 14 residues. Germline lookup yields CDR1 SGHRS and CDR2 YFSETQ. The CDR3 DNA reads TGCGCCAGCTCGCCGGCCCTCTCTGGAAACACCATATATTTT. Protein: CASSPALSGNTIYF.

CDR3 nucleotide sequence: TGTGCCAGCAGCCAAGGGGTTCAGGGCACGTTATTTTTT. It specifies CASSQGVQGTLFF. The chain is built from TRBV14 and TRBJ1-4; D might be TRBD1 (5 bases). There are 13 residues in the CDR3. Germline V CDR1 and CDR2: SGHDN, FVKESK. V was cut by 1 base and J by 17 bases, with 17 bases left in between. Using reference TRBV14 and TRBJ1-4 for the parts outside the CDR3, the full variable domain is EAGVTQFPSHSVIEKGQTVTLRCDPISGHDNLYWYRRVMGKEIKFLLHFVKESKQDESGMPNNRFLAERTGGTYSTLKVQPAELEDSGVYFCASSQGVQGTLFFGSGTQLSVL.

V usage is TRBV7-9 and J usage is TRBJ1-4, with 9 bases fitting TRBD1. The CDR3 sequence is 14 residues long. Trimming cost V 10 bases and J 6 bases; bases outside gene matches: 9. Germline loops: CDR1 SEHNR, CDR2 FQNEAQ (reference sequence). The CDR3 DNA sequence: TGTGCCACCATCCCGGGACAGGGCGATGAAAAACTGTTTTTT. Its protein is CATIPGQGDEKLFF.

CDR3 region: CASYDSRVQGSHEQYF. The CDR3 DNA reads as TGTGCCAGCTACGACTCCCGCGTACAGGGGTCCCACGAGCAGTACTTC. The chain joins TRBV5-6 to TRBJ2-7, with 7 positions matching TRBD1. The CDR3 spans 16 residues. Unmatched junction bases numbered 18, after V lost 7 bases and J lost 5 bases. Germline CDR1 and CDR2: SGHDT and YYEEEE.

V and J are TRBV11-3 and TRBJ2-2; the D gene could be TRBD1 or TRBD2 (5 bases each). CDR1 and CDR2 (germline): SGHNT, YENEEA. The V and J ends lost 3 bases and 0 bases respectively, with 8 bases between them. The CDR3 extends over 15 amino acids. The CDR3 reads CASSFSGPNTGELFF. The CDR3 DNA sequence: TGTGCCAGCAGCTTCTCGGGGCCGAACACCGGGGAGCTGTTTTTT.

The gene calls are TRBV21-1 and TRBJ1-2; the table gives TRBD1 as D, unverified against the DNA. TRBV21-1 is listed as a pseudogene. The CDR3 totals 14 residues. CDR3 residues: CASSKLQGNYGYTF. DNA for the CDR3: TGTGCCAGCAGCAAATTGCAGGGTAACTATGGCTACACCTTC.

The chain recombines TRBV5-4 with TRBJ2-7; no clear D gene. The CDR3 runs 15 residues. Per germline, CDR1 SGHNT and CDR2 YYREEE (reference sequence). V was clipped by 4 bases and J by 5 bases, with 19 bases between them. The CDR3 is CASSETGYLGDEQYF. CDR3 nucleotide sequence: TGTGCCAGCAGCGAAACCGGGTACCTGGGTGACGAGCAGTACTTC.

The rearrangement uses TRBV5-4 and TRBJ2-3, with TRBD2 matching over 14 bases. V shed 4 bases, J shed 0 bases, and the junction held 4 bases outside the gene matches. CDR3 length equals 17 residues. Germline V gene lookup returns CDR1 SGHNT and CDR2 YYREEE (reference sequence). As DNA, the CDR3 is TGTGCCAGCAGCCCGGGACTAGCGGGAGCTAGCACAGATACGCAGTATTTT. Amino acid sequence: CASSPGLAGASTDTQYF.

The chain uses TRBV6-1 and TRBJ2-3, with D perhaps TRBD1 (6 bases). Per the germline V gene, CDR1 is MNHNS and CDR2 is SASEGT. The germline V and J ends were trimmed by 1 base and 10 bases, with 12 bases remaining between them. The CDR3 is 13 residues long. CDR3 DNA sequence: TGTGCCAGCAGTGAAGAGAGGGGGTCTGCGCAGTATTTT. Translating it yields CASSEERGSAQYF.

J is TRBJ2-5 and V is TRBV2; 8 nucleotides line up with TRBD2. The junction had 15 bases not matched to a gene; V was cut back by 6 bases and J by 3 bases. This CDR3 is built from 17 residues. Germline lookup yields CDR1 SNHLY and CDR2 FYNNEI. This chain's CDR3 is CASRWETSVITKETQYF. The CDR3 region has the DNA TGTGCCAGCAGGTGGGAGACTAGCGTAATTACAAAAGAGACCCAGTACTTC.

The genes are TRBV4-3 and TRBJ1-1; D unclear. V was shortened by 0 bases and J by 4 bases, with 9 bases between the two germline ends. Looked up from germline, CDR1 is LGHNA and CDR2 is YSLEER. The CDR3 is 14 residues long. CDR3 DNA: TGCGCCAGCAGCCAAGATCGGGGTAGCACTGAAGCTTTCTTT. Encoded protein: CASSQDRGSTEAFF.

V is TRBV28 and J is TRBJ2-1; possible D gene TRBD2, 5 bases. This CDR3 is built from 13 residues. V lost 5 bases and J lost 7, with 12 bases in between. Looked up from germline, CDR1 is MDHEN and CDR2 is SYDVKM. CDR3 loop: CASSLMERNEQFF. The CDR3 DNA reads TGTGCCAGCAGTCTAATGGAGCGGAATGAGCAGTTCTTC.

CDR3 nucleotide sequence: TGTGCCAGCAGCTTAGCCCCCGGAGGCCACAATGAGCAGTTCTTC. This sequence encodes CASSLAPGGHNEQFF. The chain is built from TRBV7-3 and TRBJ2-1; possibly TRBD2 for D (5 bases). The CDR3 sequence is 15 residues long. In germline, CDR1 is SGHTA, CDR2 FQGTGA. Trimming shortened V by 2 bases and J by 5 bases, and 13 bases separated the two germline ends.

The V call is TRBV19, the J call TRBJ2-7; the D gene is possibly TRBD1 (6 bases). Germline CDR1 and CDR2: LNHDA and SQIVND (reference sequence). The CDR3 length is 15 residues. V lost 3 bases and J lost 5, with 17 bases in between. CDR3 nucleotide sequence: TGTGCCAGTAGTATGATTTCAGGGGATAGCCACGAGCAGTACTTC. Encoded protein: CASSMISGDSHEQYF.